Presented here are 17 T cell receptor beta chains from one specimen sequenced in a study of blood T cell repertoires in COVID-19. Only in-frame clones appear in the TCRdb table, and some are missing; sequencing was by immunoSEQ multiplex PCR. This sample has about 20,000 clones, with 75% to 90% found just once. Sequenced: peripheral blood. The receptors come from a human donor in a cohort sampled during active COVID-19.

The chain has TRBV28 and TRBJ1-6; possibly TRBD1 for D (6 bases). Germline assignment: CDR1 MDHEN and CDR2 SYDVKM. V shed 7 bases and J shed 10 bases, with 17 bases lying between them. This CDR3 region has 14 residues. CDR3 protein: CASTTEQGRSPLHF. The CDR3 coding sequence is TGTGCCAGCACCACCGAACAGGGAAGGTCACCCCTCCACTTT.

V gene TRBV7-8 combines with J gene TRBJ1-5, with D perhaps matching TRBD1 (5 bases). The CDR3 has 15 residues. The V gene lost 5 bases and the J gene lost 0 bases, with 11 bases spanning the gap. The germline gives CDR1 SGHVS, CDR2 FQNEAQ. CDR3 bases: TGTGCCAGCAGCCCGACAGATTATAGCAATCAGCCCCAGCATTTT. Residues: CASSPTDYSNQPQHF.

This clone appeared a single time. V and J are TRBV2 and TRBJ2-7, with TRBD2 matching 8 bases. Per the germline V gene, CDR1 is SNHLY and CDR2 is FYNNEI. The V segment lost 5 bases and the J segment 10 bases; nucleotides outside the gene matches: 4. CDR3 length: 11 amino acids. The CDR3 spells CASSFSGVQYF. As DNA, the CDR3 is TGTGCCAGCAGTTTTAGCGGGGTACAGTACTTC.

The rearrangement links TRBV5-1 to TRBJ2-7; the match to TRBD1 covers 7 bases. V lost 4 bases to trimming and J lost 3 bases; unmatched junction nucleotides: 7. Germline CDR1 reads SGHRS; CDR2 reads YFSETQ. This CDR3 has 14 residues. DNA for the CDR3: TGCGCCAGCAGCCAAGGACAGGAAATCTACGAGCAGTACTTC. This codes for CASSQGQEIYEQYF.

V usage is TRBV24-1 and J usage is TRBJ2-1; perhaps TRBD1 as D (6 bases). In germline, CDR1 is KGHDR, CDR2 SFDVKD. The CDR3 covers 16 residues. Trimming removed 3 bases at V and 3 bases at J, with 14 bases between. In DNA, the CDR3 is TGTGCCACCAGTGATAACAGGGCATCGGGCTACAATGAGCAGTTCTTC. Protein product: CATSDNRASGYNEQFF.

V usage is TRBV6-6 and J usage is TRBJ2-1, with TRBD2 matching over 7 bases. The germline gives CDR1 MNHNY, CDR2 SVGAGI (reference sequence). CDR3 size: 15 residues. Losses at the gene ends were 4 bases for V and 0 bases for J; bases not matched to a gene: 3. The CDR3 loop is CASSSERGSYNEQFF. CDR3 sequence (DNA): TGTGCCAGCAGTTCCGAGCGGGGCTCCTACAATGAGCAGTTCTTC.

The chain employs TRBV12-3 or TRBV12-4 and TRBJ1-1; possible D gene TRBD1, 6 bases. CDR3 length: 11 amino acids. V was shortened by 5 bases and J by 8 bases, with 9 bases between the two germline ends. DNA for the CDR3: TGTGCCAGCAGTAGCGACAGGGAAGCTTTCTTT. Translated: CASSSDREAFF.

V is TRBV7-8 and J is TRBJ2-1; 7 bases map to TRBD2. This CDR3 has 16 amino acids. Trimming cost V 5 bases and J 7 bases; bases outside gene matches: 14. Germline V gives CDR1 SGHVS, CDR2 FQNEAQ. The DNA for the CDR3 is TGTGCCAGCAGCCCCCGGGGTGGCGGGAGTGAGAATGAGCAGTTCTTC. Translating it yields CASSPRGGGSENEQFF.

This clone was observed once. The CDR3 nucleotides read TGCGCCAGCAGCCAAGAGGCCGTGGGGCGTACAGATACGCAGTATTTT. Translation: CASSQEAVGRTDTQYF. V usage is TRBV4-1 and J usage is TRBJ2-3; D may be TRBD1 (5 bases). Trimming cost V 0 bases and J 3 bases, with 13 bases left between them. Germline V gene sequence: CDR1 MGHRA, CDR2 YSYEKL. There are 16 residues in the CDR3.

The genes are TRBV18 and TRBJ1-4; weak D call: TRBD1 (6 bases). CDR3 length: 17 amino acids. V shed 1 base and J shed 4 bases, with 16 bases lying between them. Germline V gene data show CDR1 as KGHSH and CDR2 as LQKENI. CDR3 residues: CASSPQGVPGSNEKLFF. The CDR3 bases are TGTGCCAGCTCACCACAGGGGGTTCCTGGTAGTAATGAAAAACTGTTTTTT.

The chain recombines TRBV7-2 with TRBJ2-7; 12 nucleotides align to TRBD2. Germline assignment: CDR1 SGHTA and CDR2 FQGNSA. The CDR3 totals 15 residues. Trimming at V came to 5 bases and at J to 4 bases, leaving 6 bases not matched to a gene. The chain's CDR3 is CASSVGLAGPYEQYF. The DNA of the CDR3 is TGTGCCAGCAGCGTAGGACTAGCGGGACCGTACGAGCAGTACTTC.

The V call is TRBV25-1, the J call TRBJ1-2; 8 bases are a match to TRBD1. Germline assignment: CDR1 MGHDK and CDR2 SYGVNS. This CDR3 contains 17 residues. The V and J ends lost 6 bases and 7 bases, in that order; junction bases with no gene match: 19. CDR3 sequence: CASRKGTGPTPWSGYTF. CDR3 in DNA: TGTGCCAGCAGGAAGGGGACAGGACCCACTCCTTGGAGTGGCTACACCTTC.

V gene TRBV21-1 combines with J gene TRBJ2-3; the table names TRBD2, a call not compared with the DNA. TRBV21-1 is annotated as a pseudogene. CDR3 length: 19 residues. The CDR3 here is CASSAHRGGSTLCTDTQYF. The CDR3 region has the DNA TGTGCCAGCAGCGCCCATAGGGGGGGTTCGACACTTTGCACAGATACGCAGTATTTT.

The V call is TRBV6-5, the J call TRBJ2-7; 8 nucleotides agree with TRBD2. CDR1 is MNHEY and CDR2 is SVGAGI in the germline V gene. J lost 5 bases, V lost 8 bases, and 14 bases had no gene match. The CDR3 length is 15 residues. This CDR3 reads CASSYRMTSADEQYF. In DNA, the CDR3 is TGTGCCAGCTCTTACCGAATGACTAGCGCCGACGAGCAGTACTTC.

The chain is built from TRBV2 and TRBJ2-3; TRBD2 aligns across 8 bases. Germline-derived CDR1 and CDR2 are SNHLY and FYNNEI. CDR3 length equals 13 residues. V lost 7 bases to trimming and J lost 3 bases; unmatched junction nucleotides: 3. CDR3 region: CASTREGTDTQYF. Here the CDR3 DNA reads TGTGCCAGCACCCGGGAGGGTACAGATACGCAGTATTTT.

V gene TRBV7-9 combines with J gene TRBJ1-5; 7 nucleotides agree with TRBD1. The CDR3 consists of 16 residues. V lost 4 bases and J lost 2; bases outside the gene matches: 8. Germline V gives CDR1 SEHNR, CDR2 FQNEAQ (reference sequence). The CDR3 here is CASSSPDTGGNQPQHF. The CDR3 DNA is TGTGCCAGCAGCTCCCCCGACACAGGGGGCAATCAGCCCCAGCATTTT.

The chain combines TRBV18 with TRBJ2-7; 9 bases are a match to TRBD1. The germline gives CDR1 KGHSH, CDR2 LQKENI. The CDR3 has 16 residues. V lost 3 bases and J lost 4; bases outside the gene matches: 10. The CDR3 protein is CASSPKPGTGLYEQYF. The CDR3 nucleotides read TGTGCCAGCTCACCTAAACCCGGGACAGGGTTGTACGAGCAGTACTTC.